This TCR beta chain was identified in a study of CD8 T cells in ankylosing spondylitis. General study results and limits: Matched ankylosing spondylitis synovial fluid reportedly showed significant enrichment of disease-linked clones. Earlier reports found some motif variants in synovial fluid and blood in reactive arthritis. Clones that were linked to disease were CD8+ and were relatively rare in peripheral blood.

The CDR3 loop spans 14 amino acids. CDR1 is SGHRS, CDR2 YFSETQ, per germline. Trimming took 2 bases from V and 5 from J; bases not matched to a gene: 6. A quantitative 5'-RACE method, one with molecular barcodes, was used to make TCR beta libraries. In TCRdb, the 5' RACE reads were re-called with MiXCR into one record per CDR3 protein. The data show more than 150,000 distinct CDR3 sequences, with about 20% seen just once and 4.3% held by the top ten. This clonotype was counted many times. Its antigen is undetermined. This sequence originates from a male donor aged 10 to 35 with ankylosing spondylitis or in good health (not recorded which). Material: blood, either unsorted or a sorted T cell fraction (not recorded which). The chain is built from TRBV5-1 and TRBJ1-2; TRBD1 agrees at 7 bases. The CDR3 DNA follows: TGCGCCAGCAGCTTCCCTGACAGGGAATATGGCTACACCTTC. Translation gives CASSFPDREYGYTF.